This entry lists 10 T cell receptor beta chains sequenced from one sample in a study of CD8+CD57+ T cells in acquired aplastic anemia. Both TCR beta VDJ combination and CDR3 sequence profiling were carried out. Genomic DNA was the template for this profiling. MiXCR, run by TCRdb on the reads, gives a single entry per CDR3 protein. There are some 410,000 distinct CDR3 sequences in the sample; just under 70% occur only once, and approximately 3.8% lies in the top ten. The sample taken for sequencing was sorted CD4+, CD8+, or CD8+CD57+ T cells (not recorded which) from PBMCs. The receptors stem from a human donor in good health, serving as a control.

There are a few counts of this clonotype. V is TRBV25-1 and J is TRBJ2-5; no clear D gene. CDR3 length: 13 residues. Germline assignment: CDR1 MGHDK and CDR2 SYGVNS. The V end was cut by 3 bases, the J end by 5 bases, with 10 bases between. The DNA for the CDR3 is TGTGCCAGCAGTGACCCAGTCGGGGAGACCCAGTACTTC. As protein: CASSDPVGETQYF.

This chain links TRBV20-1 with TRBJ2-5; D is unclear. The J call is in doubt because the DNA end fits TRBJ2-7 better. The germline CDR1 and CDR2 sequences are DFQATT and SNEGSKA (reference sequence). The CDR3 loop spans 15 amino acids. DNA of the CDR3: TGCAGTGCTAGTCGGCTAACGGTGTGCGCCTACGAGCAGTACTTC. Protein: CSASRLTVCAYEQYF.

The rearrangement uses TRBV7-2 and TRBJ2-7; D not certain. The CDR3 contains 12 residues. Per the germline V gene, CDR1 is SGHTA and CDR2 is FQGNSA. The V gene lost 6 bases and the J gene lost 9 bases, with 15 bases spanning the gap. The CDR3 protein is CASSPDSTRQYF. For the CDR3, the DNA is TGTGCCAGCAGTCCTGATAGTACGAGGCAGTACTTC.

The chain couples TRBV10-3 to TRBJ2-7, with TRBD1 matching 8 bases. The ends lost 4 bases at V and 1 base at J; junction bases unmatched: 6. This CDR3 has 15 amino acids. Germline assignment: CDR1 ENHRY and CDR2 SYGVKD. For the CDR3, the DNA is TGTGCCATCAGTGCTTCCACAGGGGGTTCCTACGAGCAGTACTTC. Translation gives CAISASTGGSYEQYF.

As regards this clonotype: At one end, the junction sequence differs from germline, possibly due to a read error. This rearrangement joins TRBV5-5 to TRBJ2-3; possibly TRBD2 for D (6 bases). Germline CDR1 reads SGHKS; CDR2 reads YYEKEE (reference sequence). This CDR3 is 14 amino acids long. The CDR3 is CASSQVAATDTQYF. Written as DNA, the CDR3 is TGCGCCAGCAGCCAAGTAGCGGCCACAGATACGCAGTATTTT.

The V and J genes are TRBV9 and TRBJ1-5; tentative D call: TRBD1 (5 bases). Germline V CDR1 and CDR2: SGDLS, YYNGEE. V lost 8 bases to trimming and J lost 4 bases, with 19 bases between them. The CDR3 spans 15 residues. The CDR3 DNA reads as TGTGCCAGTAGTCGGGGCGGGGGGGGAAATCAGCCCCAGCATTTT. Its translation is CASSRGGGGNQPQHF.

This clonotype was seen a few times. The V and J genes are TRBV24-1 and TRBJ2-2, with D possibly being TRBD1 (6 bases). Deletions cut 5 bases from V and 0 bases from J, with 9 bases between. Germline CDR1 is KGHDR and CDR2 is SFDVKD. This CDR3 has 15 residues. Written as DNA, the CDR3 is TGTGCCACCAGTGCAGGGGATTCGAACACCGGGGAGCTGTTTTTT. Protein: CATSAGDSNTGELFF.

The genes are TRBV15 and TRBJ1-2; possibly TRBD1 for D (5 bases). Trimming cost V 3 bases and J 2 bases, with 13 bases left between them. CDR1 LNHNV and CDR2 YYDKDF come from the germline V gene (reference sequence). CDR3 size: 15 residues. As DNA, the CDR3 is TGTGCCACCAGCAGGGGGCGGGGCGTAAACTATGGCTACACCTTC. Its protein product is CATSRGRGVNYGYTF.

On this clonotype: At one boundary the junction diverges from the germline segment, which might be a read error. This chain uses TRBV7-2 with TRBJ1-6; 7 bases fit TRBD1. The CDR3 has 14 residues. The V gene's germline CDR1 is SGHTA and CDR2 FQGNSA. CDR3 loop: CASSVAVTGSGAIF. Written as DNA, the CDR3 is TGTGCCAGCAGCGTGGCAGTGACAGGGTCAGGAGCAATCTTT.

This chain links TRBV12-3 or TRBV12-4 with TRBJ2-1, with D uncertain. Deletions cut 6 bases from V and 16 bases from J, with 28 bases between. CDR3 length: 15 residues. The CDR3 DNA is TGTGCCAGCAGCCTCAAAAGGTCGAACACTGAAGCTTTCTTCTTC. Translating it yields CASSLKRSNTEAFFF.